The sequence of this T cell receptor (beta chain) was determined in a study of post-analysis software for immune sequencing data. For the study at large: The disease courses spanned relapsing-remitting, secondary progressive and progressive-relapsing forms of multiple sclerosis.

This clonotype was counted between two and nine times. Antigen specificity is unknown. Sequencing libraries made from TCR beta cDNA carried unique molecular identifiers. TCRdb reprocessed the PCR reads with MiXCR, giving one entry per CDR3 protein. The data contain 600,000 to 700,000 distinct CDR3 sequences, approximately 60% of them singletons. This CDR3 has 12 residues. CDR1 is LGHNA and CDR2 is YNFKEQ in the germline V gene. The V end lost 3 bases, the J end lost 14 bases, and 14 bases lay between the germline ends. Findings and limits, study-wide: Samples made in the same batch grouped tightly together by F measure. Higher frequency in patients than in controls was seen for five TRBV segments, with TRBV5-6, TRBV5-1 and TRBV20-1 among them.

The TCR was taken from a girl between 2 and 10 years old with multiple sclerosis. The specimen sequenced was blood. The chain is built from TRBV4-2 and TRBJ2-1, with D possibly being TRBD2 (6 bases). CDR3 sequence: CASSQEREVKFF. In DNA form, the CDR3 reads TGTGCCAGCAGCCAGGAGAGGGAGGTAAAGTTCTTC.